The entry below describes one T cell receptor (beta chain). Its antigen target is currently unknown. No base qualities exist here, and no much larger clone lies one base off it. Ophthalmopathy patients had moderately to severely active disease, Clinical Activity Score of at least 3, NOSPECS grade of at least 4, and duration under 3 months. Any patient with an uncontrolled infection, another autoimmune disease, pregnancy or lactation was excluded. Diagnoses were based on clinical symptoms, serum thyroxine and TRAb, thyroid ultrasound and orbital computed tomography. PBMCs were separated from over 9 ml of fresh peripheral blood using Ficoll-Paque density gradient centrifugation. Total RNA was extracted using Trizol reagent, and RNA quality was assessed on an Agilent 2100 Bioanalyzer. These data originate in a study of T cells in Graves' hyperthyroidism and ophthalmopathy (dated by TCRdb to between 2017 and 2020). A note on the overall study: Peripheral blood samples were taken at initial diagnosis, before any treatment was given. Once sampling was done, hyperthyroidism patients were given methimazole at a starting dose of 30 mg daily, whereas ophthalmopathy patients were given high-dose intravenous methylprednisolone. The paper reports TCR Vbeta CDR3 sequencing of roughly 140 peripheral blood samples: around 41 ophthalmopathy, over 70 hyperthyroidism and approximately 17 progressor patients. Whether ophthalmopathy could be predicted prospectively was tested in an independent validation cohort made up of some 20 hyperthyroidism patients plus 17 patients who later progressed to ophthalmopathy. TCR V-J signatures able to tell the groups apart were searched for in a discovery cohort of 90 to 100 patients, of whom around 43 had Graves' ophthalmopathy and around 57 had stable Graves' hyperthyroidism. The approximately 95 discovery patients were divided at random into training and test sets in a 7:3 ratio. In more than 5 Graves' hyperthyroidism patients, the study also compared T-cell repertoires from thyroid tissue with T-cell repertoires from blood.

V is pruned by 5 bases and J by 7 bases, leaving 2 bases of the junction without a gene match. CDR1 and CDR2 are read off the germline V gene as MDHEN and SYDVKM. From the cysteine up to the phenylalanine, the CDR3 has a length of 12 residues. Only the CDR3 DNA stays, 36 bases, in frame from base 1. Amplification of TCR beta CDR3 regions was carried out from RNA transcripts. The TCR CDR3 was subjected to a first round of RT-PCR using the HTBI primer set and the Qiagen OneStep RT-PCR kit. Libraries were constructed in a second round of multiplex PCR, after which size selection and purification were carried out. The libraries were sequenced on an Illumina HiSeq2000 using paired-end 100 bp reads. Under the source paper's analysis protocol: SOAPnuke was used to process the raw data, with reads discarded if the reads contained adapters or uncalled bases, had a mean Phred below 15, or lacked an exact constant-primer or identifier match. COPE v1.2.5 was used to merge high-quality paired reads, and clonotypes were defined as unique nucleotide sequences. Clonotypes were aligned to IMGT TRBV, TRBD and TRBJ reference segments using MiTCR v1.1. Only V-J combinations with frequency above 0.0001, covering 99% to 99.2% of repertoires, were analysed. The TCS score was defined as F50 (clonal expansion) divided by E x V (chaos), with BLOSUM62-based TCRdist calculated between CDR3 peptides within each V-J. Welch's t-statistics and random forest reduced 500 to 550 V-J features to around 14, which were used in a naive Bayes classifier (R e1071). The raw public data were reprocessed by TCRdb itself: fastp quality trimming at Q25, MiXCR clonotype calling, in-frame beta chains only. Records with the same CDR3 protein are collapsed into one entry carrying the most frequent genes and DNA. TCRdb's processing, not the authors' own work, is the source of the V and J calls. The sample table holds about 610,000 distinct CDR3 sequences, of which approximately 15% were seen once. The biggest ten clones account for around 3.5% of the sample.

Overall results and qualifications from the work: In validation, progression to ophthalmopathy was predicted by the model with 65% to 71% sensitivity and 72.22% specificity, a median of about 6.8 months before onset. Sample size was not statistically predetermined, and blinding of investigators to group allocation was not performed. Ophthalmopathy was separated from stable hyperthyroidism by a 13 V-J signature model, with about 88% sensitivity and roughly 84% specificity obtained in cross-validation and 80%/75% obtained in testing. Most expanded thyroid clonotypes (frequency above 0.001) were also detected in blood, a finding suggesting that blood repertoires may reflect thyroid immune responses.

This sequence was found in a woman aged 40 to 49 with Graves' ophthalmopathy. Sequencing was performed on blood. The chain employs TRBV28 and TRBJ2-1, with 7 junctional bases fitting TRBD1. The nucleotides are TGTGCCAGCAGTAAACAGGGGAATGAGCAGTTCTTC. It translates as CASSKQGNEQFF.